The text below deals with one TCR beta chain. Samples came from axillary lymph nodes draining the breast cancer. This record belongs to a study of breast tumors, draining lymph nodes, adjacent tissues. TCRdb called the multiplex PCR reads again in MiXCR, with one record for every CDR3 protein. The sample carries about 180,000 distinct CDR3 sequences, 33% recorded once. This TCR derives from a female donor with breast cancer. Some clones in this sample may be carry-over from other donors' samples. Input material: axillary lymph node tissue.

CDR3 region: CSARESSGTGELFF. The CDR3 nucleotides are TGCAGTGCTAGAGAATCTAGCGGGACCGGGGAGCTGTTTTTT. V usage is TRBV20-1 and J usage is TRBJ2-2; 8 nucleotides agree with TRBD2. CDR1 DFQATT and CDR2 SNEGSKA come from the germline V gene (reference sequence). There are 14 residues in the CDR3. V dropped 0 bases and J dropped 5; count of bases not matched to a gene: 2.